This T cell receptor beta chain was recorded in a study of shared T cell receptors in the human thymus. Assay: immunoSEQ multiplex PCR; the TCRdb copy retains only in-frame clones and omits some. This table holds about 540,000 clones, about 84% found once. The V and J ends lost 6 bases and 3 bases, in that order; junction bases with no gene match: 14. Germline CDR1 and CDR2: MNHEY and SMNVEV (reference sequence). The CDR3 runs 17 residues. This clone came up once. This same sample was also part of a study on human thymus T cells. That source reports: Corrective surgery for congenital heart defects was being performed on the healthy Finnish infants who served as donors. Corrective heart surgery yielded the resections from which the thymus tissue came. What appeared biased in thymic and blood repertoires was the usage of V and J genes.

Input material: thymocytes. This TCR was recovered from a boy younger than two with a congenital heart defect. The V call is TRBV27, the J call TRBJ2-3; 8 nucleotides match TRBD2. CDR3 sequence reads: CASSSSGSKGGTDTQYF. The CDR3 bases are TGTGCCAGCAGCTCCAGCGGGAGCAAAGGTGGGACAGATACGCAGTATTTT.